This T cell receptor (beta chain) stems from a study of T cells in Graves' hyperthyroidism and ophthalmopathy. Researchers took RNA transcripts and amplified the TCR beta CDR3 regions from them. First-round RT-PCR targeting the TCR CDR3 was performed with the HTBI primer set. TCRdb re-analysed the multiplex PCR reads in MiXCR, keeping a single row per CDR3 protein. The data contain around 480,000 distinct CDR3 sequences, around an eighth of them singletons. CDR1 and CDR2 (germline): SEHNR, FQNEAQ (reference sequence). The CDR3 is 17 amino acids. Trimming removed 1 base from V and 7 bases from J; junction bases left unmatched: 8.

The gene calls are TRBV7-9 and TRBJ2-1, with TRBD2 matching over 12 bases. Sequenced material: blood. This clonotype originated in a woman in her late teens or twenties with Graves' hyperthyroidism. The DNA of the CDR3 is TGTGCCAGCAGCTTAGTAACTAGCGGGAGGAAAGGTAATGAGCAGTTCTTC. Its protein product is CASSLVTSGRKGNEQFF.